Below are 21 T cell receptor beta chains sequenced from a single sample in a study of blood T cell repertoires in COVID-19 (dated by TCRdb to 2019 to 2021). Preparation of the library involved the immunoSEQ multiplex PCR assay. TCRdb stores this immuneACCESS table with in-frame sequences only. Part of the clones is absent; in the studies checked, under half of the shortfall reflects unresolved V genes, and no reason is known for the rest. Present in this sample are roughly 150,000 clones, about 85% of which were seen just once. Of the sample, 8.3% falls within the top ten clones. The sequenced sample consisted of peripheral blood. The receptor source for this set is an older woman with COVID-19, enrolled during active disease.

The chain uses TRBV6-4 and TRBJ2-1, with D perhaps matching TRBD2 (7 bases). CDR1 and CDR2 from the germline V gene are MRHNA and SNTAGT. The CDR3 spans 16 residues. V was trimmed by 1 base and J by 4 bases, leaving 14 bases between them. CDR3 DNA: TGTGCCAGCAGTGACTTAGGCGGGGGCCGTTACAATGAGCAGTTCTTC. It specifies CASSDLGGGRYNEQFF.

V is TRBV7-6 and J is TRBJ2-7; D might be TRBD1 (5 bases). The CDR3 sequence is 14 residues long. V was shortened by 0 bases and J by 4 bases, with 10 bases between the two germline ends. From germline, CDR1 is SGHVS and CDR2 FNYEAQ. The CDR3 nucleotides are TGTGCCAGCAGCTTAGCGCGGCAGGGTTACGAGCAGTACTTC. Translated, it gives CASSLARQGYEQYF. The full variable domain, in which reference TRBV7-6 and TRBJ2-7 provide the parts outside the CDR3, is GAGVSQSPRYKVTKRGQDVALRCDPISGHVSLYWYRQALGQGPEFLTYFNYEAQQDKSGLPNDRFSAERPEGSISTLTIQRTEQRDSAMYRCASSLARQGYEQYFGPGTRLTVT.

CDR3 loop: CASSKGTGVRTEAFF. The CDR3, as DNA: TGTGCCAGCAGTAAAGGGACAGGGGTAAGAACTGAAGCTTTCTTT. The V call is TRBV25-1, the J call TRBJ1-1; TRBD1 agrees at 10 bases. The CDR3 contains 15 residues. Per the germline V gene, CDR1 is MGHDK and CDR2 is SYGVNS. After removal of 5 bases from V and 5 bases from J, the junction contained 8 bases not matched to a gene. Full variable domain (remainder filled in from reference TRBV25-1 and TRBJ1-1): EADIYQTPRYLVIGTGKKITLECSQTMGHDKMYWYQQDPGMELHLIHYSYGVNSTEKGDLSSESTVSRIRTEHFPLTLESARPSHTSQYLCASSKGTGVRTEAFFGQGTRLTVV.

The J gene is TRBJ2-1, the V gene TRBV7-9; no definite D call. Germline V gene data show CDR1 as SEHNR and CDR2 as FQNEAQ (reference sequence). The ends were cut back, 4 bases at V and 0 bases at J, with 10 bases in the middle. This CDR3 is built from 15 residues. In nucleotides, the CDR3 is TGTGCCAGCAGCTACTACTCGAGCTCCTACAATGAGCAGTTCTTC. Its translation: CASSYYSSSYNEQFF.

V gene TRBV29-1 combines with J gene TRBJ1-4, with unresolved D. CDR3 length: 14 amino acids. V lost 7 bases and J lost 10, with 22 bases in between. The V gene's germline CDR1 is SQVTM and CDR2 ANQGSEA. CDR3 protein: CSADPGSREGKLFF. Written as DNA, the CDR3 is TGCAGCGCCGACCCGGGTTCTCGAGAAGGAAAACTGTTTTTT.

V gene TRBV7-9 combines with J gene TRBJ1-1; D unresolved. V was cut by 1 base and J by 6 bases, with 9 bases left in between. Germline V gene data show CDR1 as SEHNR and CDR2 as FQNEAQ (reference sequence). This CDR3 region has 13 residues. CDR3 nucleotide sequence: TGTGCCAGCAGCTTAGTATCAGTGGCTGAAGCTTTCTTT. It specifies CASSLVSVAEAFF.

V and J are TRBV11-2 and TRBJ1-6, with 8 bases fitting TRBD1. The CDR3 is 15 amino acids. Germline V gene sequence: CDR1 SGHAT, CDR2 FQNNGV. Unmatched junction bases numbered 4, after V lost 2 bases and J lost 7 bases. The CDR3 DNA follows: TGTGCCAGCAGCTTAATGGACAGGGCGAATTCACCCCTCCACTTT. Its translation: CASSLMDRANSPLHF.

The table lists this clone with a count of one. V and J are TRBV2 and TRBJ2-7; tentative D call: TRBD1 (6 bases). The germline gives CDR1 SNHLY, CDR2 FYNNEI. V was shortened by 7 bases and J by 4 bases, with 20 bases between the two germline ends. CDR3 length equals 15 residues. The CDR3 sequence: CASIPTGLSRYEQYV. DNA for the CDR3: TGTGCCAGCATTCCGACAGGACTTAGCAGGTACGAGCAGTACGTC.

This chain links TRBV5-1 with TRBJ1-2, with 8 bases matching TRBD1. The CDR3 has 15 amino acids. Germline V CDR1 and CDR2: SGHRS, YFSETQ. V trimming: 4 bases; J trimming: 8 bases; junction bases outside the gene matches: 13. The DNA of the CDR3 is TGCGCCAGCAGCCCCTTCAGGGGGCCCGAGGGAGGCTACACCTTC. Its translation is CASSPFRGPEGGYTF.

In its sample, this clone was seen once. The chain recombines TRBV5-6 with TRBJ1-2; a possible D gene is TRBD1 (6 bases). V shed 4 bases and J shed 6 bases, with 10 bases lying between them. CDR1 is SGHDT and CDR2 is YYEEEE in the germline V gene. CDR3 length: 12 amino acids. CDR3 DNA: TGTGCCAGCAGCCGCACAGGGAATGGCTACACCTTC. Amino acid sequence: CASSRTGNGYTF.

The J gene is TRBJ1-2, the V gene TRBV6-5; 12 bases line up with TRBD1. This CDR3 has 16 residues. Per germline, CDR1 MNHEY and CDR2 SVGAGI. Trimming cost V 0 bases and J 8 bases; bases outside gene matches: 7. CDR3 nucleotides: TGTGCCAGCAGTTACTCGAAGGGACAGGGGGCCAGGGGCTACACCTTC. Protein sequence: CASSYSKGQGARGYTF.

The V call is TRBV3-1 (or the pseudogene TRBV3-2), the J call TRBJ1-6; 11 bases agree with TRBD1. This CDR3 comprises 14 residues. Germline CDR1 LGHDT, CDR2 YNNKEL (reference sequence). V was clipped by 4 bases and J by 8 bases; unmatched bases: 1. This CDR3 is CASSLGQGDSPLHF. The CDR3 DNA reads TGTGCCAGCAGCCTGGGACAGGGGGATTCACCCCTCCACTTT.

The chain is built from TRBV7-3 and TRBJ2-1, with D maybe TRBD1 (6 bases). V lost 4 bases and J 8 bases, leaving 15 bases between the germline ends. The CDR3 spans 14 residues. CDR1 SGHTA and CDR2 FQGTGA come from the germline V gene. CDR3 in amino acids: CASSSATKGDEQFF. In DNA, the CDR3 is TGTGCCAGCAGCTCCGCCACGAAGGGGGATGAGCAGTTCTTC. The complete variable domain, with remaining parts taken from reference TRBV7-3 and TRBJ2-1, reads GAGVSQTPSNKVTEKGKYVELRCDPISGHTALYWYRQSLGQGPEFLIYFQGTGAADDSGLPNDRFFAVRPEGSVSTLKIQRTERGDSAVYLCASSSATKGDEQFFGPGTRLTVL.

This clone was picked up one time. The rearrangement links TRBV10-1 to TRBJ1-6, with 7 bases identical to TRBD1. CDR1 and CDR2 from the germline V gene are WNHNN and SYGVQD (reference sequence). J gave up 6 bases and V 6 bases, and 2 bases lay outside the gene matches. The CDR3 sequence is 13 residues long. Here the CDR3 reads CASSRDSNSPLHF. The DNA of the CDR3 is TGCGCCAGCAGCCGGGACAGTAATTCACCCCTCCACTTT.

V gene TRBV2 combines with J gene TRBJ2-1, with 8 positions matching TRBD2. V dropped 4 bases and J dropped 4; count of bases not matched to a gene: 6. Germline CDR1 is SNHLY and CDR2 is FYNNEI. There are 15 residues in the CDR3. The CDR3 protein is CASSGRGASYNEQFF. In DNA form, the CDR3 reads TGTGCCAGCAGTGGGCGGGGGGCATCATACAATGAGCAGTTCTTC.

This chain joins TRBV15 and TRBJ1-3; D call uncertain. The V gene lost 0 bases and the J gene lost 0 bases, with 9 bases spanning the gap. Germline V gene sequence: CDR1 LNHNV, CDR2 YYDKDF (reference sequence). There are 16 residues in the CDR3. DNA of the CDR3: TGTGCCACCAGCAGAGATGCTAGGCACTCTGGAAACACCATATATTTT. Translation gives CATSRDARHSGNTIYF.

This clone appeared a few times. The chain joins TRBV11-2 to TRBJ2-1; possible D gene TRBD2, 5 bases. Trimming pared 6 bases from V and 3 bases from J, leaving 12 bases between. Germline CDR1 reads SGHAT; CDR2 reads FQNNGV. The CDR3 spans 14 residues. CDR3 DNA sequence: TGTGCCAGCAGTCTAGAGCGGAACTACAATGAGCAGTTCTTC. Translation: CASSLERNYNEQFF.

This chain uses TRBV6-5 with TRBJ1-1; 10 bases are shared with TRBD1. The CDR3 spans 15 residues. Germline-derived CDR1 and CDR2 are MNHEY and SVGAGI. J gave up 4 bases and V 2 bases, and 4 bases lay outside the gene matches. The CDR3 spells CASSYGTGVVTEAFF. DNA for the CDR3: TGTGCCAGCAGTTACGGGACAGGGGTTGTCACTGAAGCTTTCTTT.

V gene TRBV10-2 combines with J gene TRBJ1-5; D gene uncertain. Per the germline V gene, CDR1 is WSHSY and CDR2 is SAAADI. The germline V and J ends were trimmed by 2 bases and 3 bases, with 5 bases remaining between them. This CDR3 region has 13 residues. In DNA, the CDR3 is TGCGCCAGCAGTGAGCCGTTCAATCAGCCCCAGCATTTT. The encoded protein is CASSEPFNQPQHF.

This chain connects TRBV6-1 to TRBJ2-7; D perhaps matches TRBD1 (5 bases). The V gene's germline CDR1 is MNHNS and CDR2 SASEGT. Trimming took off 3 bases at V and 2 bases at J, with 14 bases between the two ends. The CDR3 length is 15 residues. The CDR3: CASSDPGKMAYEQYV. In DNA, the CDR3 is TGTGCCAGCAGTGATCCAGGGAAGATGGCCTACGAGCAGTACGTC.

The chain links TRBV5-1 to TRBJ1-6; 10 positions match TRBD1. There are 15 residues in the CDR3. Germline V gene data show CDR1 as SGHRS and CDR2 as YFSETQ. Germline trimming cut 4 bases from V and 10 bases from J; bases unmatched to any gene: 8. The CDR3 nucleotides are TGCGCCAGCAGCAGGGACAGGGGACTGGGGTCACCCCTCCACTTT. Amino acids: CASSRDRGLGSPLHF. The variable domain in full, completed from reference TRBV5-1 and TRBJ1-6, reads KAGVTQTPRYLIKTRGQQVTLSCSPISGHRSVSWYQQTPGQGLQFLFEYFSETQRNKGNFPGRFSGRQFSNSRSEMNVSTLELGDSALYLCASSRDRGLGSPLHFGNGTRLTVT.